Below are 16 T cell receptor beta chains sequenced from a single sample in a study of blood T cell repertoires in COVID-19. Profiling relied on immunoSEQ multiplex PCR, and the TCRdb table lists in-frame clones only, not all of them. The data hold around 180,000 clones, with about 86% observed a single time. Material: peripheral blood. All receptors come from a man between 65 and 79 years old with active or convalescent COVID-19.

J is TRBJ2-5 and V is TRBV4-3, with no clear D. V gave up 0 bases and J gave up 7 bases, with 12 bases separating them. Per the germline V gene, CDR1 is LGHNA and CDR2 is YSLEER. CDR3 length equals 14 residues. CDR3 residues: CASSQDSGSRTQYF. The CDR3 DNA follows: TGCGCCAGCAGCCAAGACTCAGGCTCAAGGACCCAGTACTTC.

Only one count was recorded for this clone. This chain links TRBV6-5 with TRBJ2-7; 8 positions agree with TRBD1. The CDR3 consists of 15 residues. Losses at the gene ends were 5 bases for V and 3 bases for J; bases not matched to a gene: 9. Germline assignment: CDR1 MNHEY and CDR2 SVGAGI. The CDR3 DNA is TGTGCCAGCAGTACACCGGGACAGGTACGCTACGAGCAGTACTTC. Its protein is CASSTPGQVRYEQYF.

This chain uses TRBV7-2 with TRBJ2-7; 7 bases agree with TRBD1. This CDR3 is 14 amino acids long. Per germline, CDR1 SGHTA and CDR2 FQGNSA. After removal of 5 bases from V and 4 bases from J, the junction contained 8 bases not matched to a gene. The CDR3 DNA is TGTGCCAGCAGCCGGGGACAGAACCCTTACGAGCAGTACTTC. Translated, it gives CASSRGQNPYEQYF.

The V call is TRBV19, the J call TRBJ2-4; TRBD2 is a possible D gene (6 bases). The CDR3 has 13 residues. CDR1 and CDR2 (germline): LNHDA, SQIVND (reference sequence). The V end lost 6 bases, the J end lost 8 bases, and 14 bases lay between the germline ends. The CDR3 sequence: CASRDGSWDIQYF. The CDR3 DNA reads TGTGCCAGTAGGGACGGGAGTTGGGACATTCAGTACTTC.

V is TRBV4-3 and J is TRBJ1-3; D uncertain. The V gene's germline CDR1 is LGHNA and CDR2 YSLEER. This CDR3 region has 16 residues. V was trimmed by 1 base and J by 0 bases, leaving 10 bases between them. In DNA, the CDR3 is TGCGCCAGCAGCCAAGCAACGGGAGGCTCTGGAAACACCATATATTTT. Translating it yields CASSQATGGSGNTIYF.

The chain employs TRBV3-1 (or the pseudogene TRBV3-2) and TRBJ2-7, with TRBD2 matching over 14 bases. Germline loops: CDR1 LGHDT, CDR2 YNNKEL (reference sequence). The CDR3 runs 16 residues. V lost 3 bases to trimming and J lost 3 bases; unmatched junction nucleotides: 4. CDR3 region: CASSHPGTSGSYEQYF. The CDR3 DNA sequence: TGTGCCAGCAGCCACCCCGGGACTAGCGGGAGCTACGAGCAGTACTTC.

The chain employs TRBV27 and TRBJ2-5; 7 nucleotides line up with TRBD1. The germline gives CDR1 MNHEY, CDR2 SMNVEV (reference sequence). This CDR3 is 14 amino acids long. Trimming removed 6 bases from V and 5 bases from J; junction bases left unmatched: 9. Here the CDR3 reads CASRSQGVLETQYF. CDR3 nucleotide sequence: TGTGCCAGCAGAAGTCAGGGGGTTCTGGAGACCCAGTACTTC.

The chain uses TRBV18 and TRBJ1-5; D ambiguous. Germline lookup yields CDR1 KGHSH and CDR2 LQKENI. Trimming cost V 4 bases and J 1 base, with 8 bases left between them. CDR3 length: 14 amino acids. Here the CDR3 reads CASSLSVSNQPQHF. In nucleotides, the CDR3 is TGTGCCAGCTCACTGTCCGTAAGCAATCAGCCCCAGCATTTT.

The gene calls are TRBV28 and TRBJ1-1, with D tentatively TRBD1 (5 bases). Trimming took off 6 bases at V and 1 base at J, with 12 bases between the two ends. Germline assignment: CDR1 MDHEN and CDR2 SYDVKM. This CDR3 is 14 amino acids long. The CDR3: CASSRVKENTEAFF. The CDR3, as DNA: TGTGCCAGCAGCAGGGTTAAGGAGAACACTGAAGCTTTCTTT.

V usage is TRBV6-5 and J usage is TRBJ2-7, with D maybe TRBD1 (5 bases). Trimming left V 0 bases short and J 1 base short, with 7 bases between. From germline, CDR1 is MNHEY and CDR2 SVGAGI. This CDR3 is 14 amino acids long. The CDR3 protein is CASSYSTASYEQYF. DNA of the CDR3: TGTGCCAGCAGTTACTCGACAGCTTCCTACGAGCAGTACTTC.

This sequence joins TRBV7-3 and TRBJ2-2; D is undetermined. Trimming took 5 bases from V and 0 from J, leaving 13 bases between them. In germline, CDR1 is SGHTA, CDR2 FQGTGA. The CDR3 sequence is 16 residues long. The CDR3 nucleotides read TGTGCCAGCAGCCGACAACGGATACCGAACACCGGGGAGCTGTTTTTT. Its protein is CASSRQRIPNTGELFF.

The chain combines TRBV27 with TRBJ2-1, with a weak D call TRBD2 (5 bases). With 3 bases removed from V and 0 bases from J, the gap between germline ends came to 9 bases. There are 15 residues in the CDR3. Germline assignment: CDR1 MNHEY and CDR2 SMNVEV (reference sequence). The CDR3 sequence: CASSFLTSSYNEQFF. The CDR3 nucleotides are TGTGCCAGCAGTTTTCTCACTAGCTCCTACAATGAGCAGTTCTTC.

The rearrangement uses TRBV3-1 (or the pseudogene TRBV3-2) and TRBJ1-3, with D tentatively TRBD1 (6 bases). The CDR3 totals 16 residues. The germline CDR1 and CDR2 sequences are LGHDT and YNNKEL (reference sequence). V lost 4 bases and J 4 bases, leaving 17 bases between the germline ends. In DNA form, the CDR3 reads TGTGCCAGCAGCCTCACTCCCGGGACAACAGGAAACACCATATATTTT. Translating gives CASSLTPGTTGNTIYF.

The rearrangement uses TRBV6-5 and TRBJ1-2; D is possibly TRBD1 (5 bases). The CDR3 loop spans 13 amino acids. Germline CDR1 and CDR2: MNHEY and SVGAGI. The V end was cut by 2 bases, the J end by 4 bases, with 8 bases between. CDR3 DNA: TGTGCCAGCAGTTACAGGAGGGGCTATGGCTACACCTTC. Translated: CASSYRRGYGYTF.

This chain uses TRBV5-6 with TRBJ2-7; 8 nucleotides line up with TRBD1. The CDR3 loop spans 15 amino acids. Losses at the gene ends were 6 bases for V and 0 bases for J; bases not matched to a gene: 8. Germline values: CDR1 SGHDT, CDR2 YYEEEE. The CDR3 coding sequence is TGTGCCAGCACCCGAGGACAGGGCCCCTCCTACGAGCAGTACTTC. Amino acids: CASTRGQGPSYEQYF.

The rearrangement joins TRBV7-3 to TRBJ2-6; 8 bases are shared with TRBD1. The germline V gene encodes CDR1 SGHTA and CDR2 FQGTGA. This CDR3 has 17 amino acids. With 4 bases clipped from V and 2 bases from J, the junction kept 7 bases outside the gene matches. CDR3 sequence: CASSSRTGLTGANVLTF. The CDR3 region has the DNA TGTGCCAGCAGCTCCCGGACAGGGCTTACTGGGGCCAACGTCCTGACTTTC.